This TCR beta chain stems from a study of control samples from healthy donors and cancer patients. V was clipped by 6 bases and J by 7 bases; unmatched bases: 11. The CDR3 spans 13 residues. Per the germline V gene, CDR1 is SQVTM and CDR2 is ANQGSEA. Assay used: immunoSEQ multiplex PCR; TCRdb lists only in-frame clones, some missing. This table has fewer than 100,000 clones, approximately 82% appearing once. V gene TRBV29-1 combines with J gene TRBJ1-1; TRBD1 agrees at 7 bases. Input material: blood. This receptor was identified in a woman in her sixties in good health. The CDR3 nucleotides are TGCAGCGTAGTCCTTCCCGGGACAGTTGAAGCTTTCTTT. Amino acids: CSVVLPGTVEAFF.